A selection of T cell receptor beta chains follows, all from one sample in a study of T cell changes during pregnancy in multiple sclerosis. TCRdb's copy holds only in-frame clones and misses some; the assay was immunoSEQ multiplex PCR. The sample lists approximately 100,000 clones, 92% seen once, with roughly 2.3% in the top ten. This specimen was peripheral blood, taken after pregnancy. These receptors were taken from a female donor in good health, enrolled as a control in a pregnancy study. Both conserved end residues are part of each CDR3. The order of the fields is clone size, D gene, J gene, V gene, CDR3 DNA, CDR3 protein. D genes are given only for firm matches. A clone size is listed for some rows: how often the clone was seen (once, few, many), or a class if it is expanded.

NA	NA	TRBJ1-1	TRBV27	TGTGCCAGCAGTTTTCAGGGAGGGGCCGTCACTGAAGCTTTCTTT	CASSFQGGAVTEAFF
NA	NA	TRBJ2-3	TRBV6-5	TGTGCCAGCAGTTACGGGGGGGCAACAGATACGCAGTATTTT	CASSYGGATDTQYF
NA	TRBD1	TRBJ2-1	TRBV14	TGTGCCAGCAGCTCGCGAGACAGGGGGCTCCTTCCGATCTACAATGAGCAGTTCTTC	CASSSRDRGLLPIYNEQFF
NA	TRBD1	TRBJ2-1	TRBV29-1	TGCAGCGCCCGACGGGACAGGGGGCAGGGGGAGCAGTTCTTC	CSARRDRGQGEQFF
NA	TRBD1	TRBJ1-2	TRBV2	TGTGCCAGCACCCCCGGGACAGGGGGCTTTTTGGACTATGGCTACACCTTC	CASTPGTGGFLDYGYTF
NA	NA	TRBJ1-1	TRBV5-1	TGCGCCAGCAGCTTAGCACAAGGGAGGACTGAAGCTTTCTTT	CASSLAQGRTEAFF
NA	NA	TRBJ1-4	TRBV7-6	TGTGCCAGCAGCTTCGCCAGCGGAACATTAAGAGAAAAACTGTTTTTT	CASSFASGTLREKLFF
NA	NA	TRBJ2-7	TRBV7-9	TGTGCCAGCAGCCCAGGCTACGAGCAGTACTTC	CASSPGYEQYF
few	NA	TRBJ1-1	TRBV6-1	TGTGCCAGCGGAAGACAGCAGGCTTTCTTT	CASGRQQAFF
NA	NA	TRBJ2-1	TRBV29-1	TGCAGCGTTGAATCTGGACAGACCATTTACAATGAGCAGTTCTTC	CSVESGQTIYNEQFF
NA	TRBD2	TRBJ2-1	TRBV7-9	TGTGCCAGCAGCTCTATTGGGGGGGAGGTTTACTACAATGAGCAGTTCTTC	CASSSIGGEVYYNEQFF
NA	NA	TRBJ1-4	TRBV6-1	TGTGCCAGCAGTCGAGACAGATTCAATGAAAAACTGTTTTTT	CASSRDRFNEKLFF
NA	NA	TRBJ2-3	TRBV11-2	TGTGCCAGCAGCTTTGAGGGAGGCACAGATACGCAGTATTTT	CASSFEGGTDTQYF
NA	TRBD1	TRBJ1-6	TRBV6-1	TGTGCCAGCAGTGAACACCGACAGGGGTCCTATAATTCACCCCTCCACTTT	CASSEHRQGSYNSPLHF
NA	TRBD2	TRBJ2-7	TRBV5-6	TGTGCCAGCAGCTTGGGGGGAGGGCACGAGCAGTACTTC	CASSLGGGHEQYF
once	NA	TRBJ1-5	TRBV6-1	TGTGCCAGCAGTGAAACATCGGGATATAGCAATCAGCCCCAGCATTTT	CASSETSGYSNQPQHF
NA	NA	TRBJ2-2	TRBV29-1	TGCAGCGCCGTAGATAACCCGAACACCGGGGAGCTGTTTTTT	CSAVDNPNTGELFF
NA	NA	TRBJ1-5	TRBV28	TGTGCCAGCACCAAGACTCAAGGCCATAATCAGCCCCAGCATTTT	CASTKTQGHNQPQHF
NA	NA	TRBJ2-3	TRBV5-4	TGTGCCAGCAGCTTCCACACAGATACGCAGTATTTT	CASSFHTDTQYF
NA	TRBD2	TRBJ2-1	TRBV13	TGTGCCAGCAGCAACCGGGGGACTAGCGGTAAGAATGAGCAGTTCTTC	CASSNRGTSGKNEQFF
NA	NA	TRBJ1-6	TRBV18	TGTGCCAGCTCACCAACCCAAGTGAGCTATAATTCACCCCTCCACTTT	CASSPTQVSYNSPLHF
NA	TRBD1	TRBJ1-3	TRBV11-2	TGTGCCACCTACAGGGGTGGGCCCTCTGGAAACACCATATATTTT	CATYRGGPSGNTIYF
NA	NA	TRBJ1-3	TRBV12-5	TGTGCTAGTGGTGGGGGCCGACCAGGGGCTGGAAACACCATATATTTT	CASGGGRPGAGNTIYF
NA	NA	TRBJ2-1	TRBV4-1	TGCGCCAGCAGCCTCTTAGATGAGCAGTTCTTC	CASSLLDEQFF
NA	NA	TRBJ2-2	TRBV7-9	TGTGCCAGCAGCTTTAAACCGGGACTTCGCACCGGGGAGCTGTTTTTT	CASSFKPGLRTGELFF
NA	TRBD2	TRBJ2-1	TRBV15	TGTGCCACCAGCGTCGGGGGACTAGCATCGAATGAGCAGTTCTTC	CATSVGGLASNEQFF
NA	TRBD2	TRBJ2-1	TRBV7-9	TGTGCCAGCACCCACCTAGCGGGGGGGCTGGATGAGCAGTTCTTC	CASTHLAGGLDEQFF
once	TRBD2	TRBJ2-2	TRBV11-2	TGTGCCAGCAGCTGGGGGCTAGCGGGCACCGGGGAGCTGTTTTTT	CASSWGLAGTGELFF
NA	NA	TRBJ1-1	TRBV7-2	TGTGCCAGCAGCCGGACGGAGCAGGGTGGCACTGAAGCTTTCTTT	CASSRTEQGGTEAFF
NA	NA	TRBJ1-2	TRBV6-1	TGTGCCAGCAGTGAAACCAGGGACTCGTATGGCTACACCTTC	CASSETRDSYGYTF
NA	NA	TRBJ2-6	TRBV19	TGTGCCAGTAGTAAGGACAGCTCTGGGGCCAACGTCCTGACTTTC	CASSKDSSGANVLTF
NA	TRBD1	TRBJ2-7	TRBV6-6	TGTGCCAGCACCCAACAGGGGTACGAGCAGTACTTC	CASTQQGYEQYF
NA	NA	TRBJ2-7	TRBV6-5	TGTGCCAGCAGTTACAGGGGGAGTAATTCCTACAAGCAGTACTTC	CASSYRGSNSYKQYF